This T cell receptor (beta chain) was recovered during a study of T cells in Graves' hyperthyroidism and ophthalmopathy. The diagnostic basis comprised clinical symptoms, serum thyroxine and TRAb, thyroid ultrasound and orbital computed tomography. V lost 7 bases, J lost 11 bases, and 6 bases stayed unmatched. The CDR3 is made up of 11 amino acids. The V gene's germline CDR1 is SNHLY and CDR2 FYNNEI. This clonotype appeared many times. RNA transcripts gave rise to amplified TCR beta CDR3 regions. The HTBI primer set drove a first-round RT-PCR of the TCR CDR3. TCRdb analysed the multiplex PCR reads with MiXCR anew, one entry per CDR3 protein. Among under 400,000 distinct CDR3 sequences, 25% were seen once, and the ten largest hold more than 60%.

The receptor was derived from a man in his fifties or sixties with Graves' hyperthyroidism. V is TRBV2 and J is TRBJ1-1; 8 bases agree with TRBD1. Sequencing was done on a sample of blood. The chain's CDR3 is CASTPNRGAFF. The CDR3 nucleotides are TGTGCCAGCACCCCTAACAGGGGGGCTTTCTTT.